The 3 T cell receptor beta chains given below trace back to one sample, sequenced in a study of identical twins listed by TCRdb under 2016. The library was obtained by 5' RACE. Sequencing instrument: Illumina HiSeq 2000. TCRdb ran its own pipeline on the public reads, namely fastp trimming at Q25 and MiXCR clone calling, and kept in-frame beta chains. Duplicate CDR3 protein sequences are folded into a single record with the most common DNA and genes. This sample comprises about 890,000 distinct CDR3 sequences, over 9% of them detected only once. Around 1.5% of the sample rests with the top ten. This same sample was also part of a study on yellow fever vaccine responses in identical twins.

Sequenced material: PBMCs. All receptors derive from a woman aged 18 to 35 in good health.

This clonotype was seen ten or more times. The chain has TRBV2 and TRBJ2-7; D possibly corresponds to TRBD2 (6 bases). Germline values: CDR1 SNHLY, CDR2 FYNNEI. CDR3 length: 13 amino acids. Deletions cut 1 base from V and 7 bases from J, with 11 bases between. This CDR3 is CASSEGEVKEQYV. As DNA, the CDR3 is TGTGCCAGCAGTGAAGGGGAGGTTAAGGAGCAGTACGTC.

There are many counts of this clonotype. The V gene is TRBV12-3 or TRBV12-4, the J gene TRBJ2-7; 8 bases are shared with TRBD1. The CDR3 is 13 amino acids. The trim removed 7 bases at V and 0 bases at J, leaving 2 bases unmatched. The DNA of the CDR3 is TGTGCCAGCAACACAGGGGGCTCCTACGAGCAGTACTTC. As protein: CASNTGGSYEQYF.

The gene calls are TRBV7-3 and TRBJ2-1; possible D gene TRBD2, 5 bases. Trimming removed 0 bases at V and 0 bases at J, with 12 bases between. The CDR3 spans 17 residues. Germline V lookup: CDR1 SGHTA, CDR2 FQGTGA. The CDR3 region is CASSLTASGFSYNEQFF. CDR3 DNA: TGTGCCAGCAGCTTAACGGCCTCGGGGTTCTCCTACAATGAGCAGTTCTTC.